The TCR beta chain under discussion was sequenced for a study of human T cells and chemical hapten exposure. Separate cDNA molecules received unique molecular identifiers, which the library attached to them. TCRdb reprocessed the RACE reads via MiXCR and lists one record per CDR3 protein. The sample holds roughly 40,000 distinct CDR3 sequences; under 12% are singletons and the top ten take roughly 6%. Time point described: pre-sensitization, week 0. The treatment denotes: therapeutic diphenylcyclopropenone sensitization with weekly scalp DPC. Losses at the gene ends were 2 bases for V and 3 bases for J; bases not matched to a gene: 5. The CDR3 runs 15 residues. Germline V gene data show CDR1 as MNHEY and CDR2 as SVGEGT. This clonotype was found many times.

The chain carries TRBV6-2 or TRBV6-3 and TRBJ2-7; 9 bases agree with TRBD2. Source: whole blood, taken in connection with sensitization to the hapten diphenylcyclopropenone (DPC). The sequence was collected from a man aged 30 to 45 with alopecia areata. Some clones in this sample may be carry-over from other donors' samples. In DNA form, the CDR3 reads TGTGCCAGCAGTTACCGTAGCGGGGGCCTCTACGAGCAGTACGTC. Translating it yields CASSYRSGGLYEQYV.